This T cell receptor (beta chain) was obtained from a study of shared clonotypes between healthy human individuals. The data were produced by immunoSEQ multiplex PCR, yet TCRdb's version contains in-frame clones alone and is incomplete. The data contain some 1.5 million clones, around 98% of them seen just once; the ten biggest clones take up less than 0.55%. The junction had 6 bases not matched to a gene; V was cut back by 0 bases and J by 3 bases. Germline V lookup: CDR1 SGHAT, CDR2 FQNNGV. This CDR3 is 18 amino acids long. What was sequenced was naive CD4+ T cells sorted from blood. Subset meaning: CD45RA+ positively selected. The chain combines TRBV11-2 with TRBJ2-2; 11 nucleotides agree with TRBD2. The clonotype comes from a man in his thirties or forties in good health. This chain's CDR3 is CASSLDIRLAGYTGELFF. The CDR3 nucleotides are TGTGCCAGCAGCTTAGATATTAGACTAGCGGGATACACCGGGGAGCTGTTTTTT.